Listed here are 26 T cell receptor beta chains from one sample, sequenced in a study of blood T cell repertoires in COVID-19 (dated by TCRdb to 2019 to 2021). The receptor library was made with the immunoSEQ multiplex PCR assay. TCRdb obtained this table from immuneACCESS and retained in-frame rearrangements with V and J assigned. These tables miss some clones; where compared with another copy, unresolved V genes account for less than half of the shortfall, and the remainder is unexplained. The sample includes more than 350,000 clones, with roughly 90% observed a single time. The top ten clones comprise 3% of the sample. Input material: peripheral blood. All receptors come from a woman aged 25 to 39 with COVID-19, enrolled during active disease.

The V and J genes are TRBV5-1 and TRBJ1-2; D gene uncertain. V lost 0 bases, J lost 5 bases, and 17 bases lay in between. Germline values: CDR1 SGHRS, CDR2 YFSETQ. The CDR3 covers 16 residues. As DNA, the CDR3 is TGCGCCAGCAGCTTGGATATGGTGGGCAGCGGATATGGCTACACCTTC. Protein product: CASSLDMVGSGYGYTF.

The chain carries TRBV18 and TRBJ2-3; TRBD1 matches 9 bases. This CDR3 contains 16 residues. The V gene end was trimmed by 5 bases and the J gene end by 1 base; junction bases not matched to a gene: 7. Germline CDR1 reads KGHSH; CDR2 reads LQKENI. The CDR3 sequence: CASSSIWTGGTDTQYF. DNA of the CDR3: TGTGCCAGCTCATCGATTTGGACAGGGGGCACAGATACGCAGTATTTT.

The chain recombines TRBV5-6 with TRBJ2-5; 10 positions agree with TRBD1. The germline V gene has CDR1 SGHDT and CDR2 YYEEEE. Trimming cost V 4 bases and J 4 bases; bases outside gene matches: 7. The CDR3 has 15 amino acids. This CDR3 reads CASSPTGTGVETQYF. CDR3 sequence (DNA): TGTGCCAGCAGCCCTACCGGGACAGGGGTAGAGACCCAGTACTTC.

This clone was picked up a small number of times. The CDR3 here is CASSLTESSYEQYV. The CDR3 nucleotides are TGTGCCAGCAGCTTAACGGAGAGCTCCTACGAGCAGTACGTC. The chain recombines TRBV13 with TRBJ2-7; D gene unclear. V was pared by 2 bases and J by 0 bases, with 8 bases between. The germline V gene encodes CDR1 PRHDT and CDR2 FYEKMQ (reference sequence). The CDR3 extends over 14 amino acids.

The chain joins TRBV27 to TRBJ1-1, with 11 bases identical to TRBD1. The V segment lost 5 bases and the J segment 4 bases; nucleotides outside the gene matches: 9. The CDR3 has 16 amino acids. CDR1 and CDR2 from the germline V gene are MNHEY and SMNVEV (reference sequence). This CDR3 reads CASSARTGTGGTEAFF. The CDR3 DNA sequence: TGTGCCAGCAGTGCAAGAACCGGGACAGGGGGCACTGAAGCTTTCTTT.

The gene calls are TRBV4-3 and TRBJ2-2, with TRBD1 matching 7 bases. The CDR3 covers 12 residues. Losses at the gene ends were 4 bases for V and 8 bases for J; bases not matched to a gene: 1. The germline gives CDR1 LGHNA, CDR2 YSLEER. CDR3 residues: CASSPDRGELFF. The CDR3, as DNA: TGCGCCAGCAGCCCGGACAGGGGGGAGCTGTTTTTT.

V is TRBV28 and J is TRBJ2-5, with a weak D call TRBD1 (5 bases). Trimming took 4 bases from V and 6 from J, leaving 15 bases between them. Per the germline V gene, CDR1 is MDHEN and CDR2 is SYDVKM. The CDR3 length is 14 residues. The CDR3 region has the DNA TGTGCCAGCAGTTACAGTGTGGGGCCGAAGACCCAGTACTTC. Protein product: CASSYSVGPKTQYF.

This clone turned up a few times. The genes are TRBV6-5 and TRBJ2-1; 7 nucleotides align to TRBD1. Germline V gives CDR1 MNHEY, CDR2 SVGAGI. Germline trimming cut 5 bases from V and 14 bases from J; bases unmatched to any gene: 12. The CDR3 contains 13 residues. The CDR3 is CASSPGKQGREFF. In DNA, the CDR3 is TGTGCCAGCAGTCCCGGGAAACAGGGGCGGGAGTTCTTC.

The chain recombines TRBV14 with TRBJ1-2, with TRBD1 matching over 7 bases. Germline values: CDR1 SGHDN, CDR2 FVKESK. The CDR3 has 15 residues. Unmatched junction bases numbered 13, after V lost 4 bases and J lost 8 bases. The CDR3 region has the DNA TGTGCCAGCAGCCCCTACGGAAAGGGGGCGCGGGGCTACACCTTC. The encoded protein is CASSPYGKGARGYTF.

The CDR3 here is CASSVGLGSNYGYTF. As DNA, the CDR3 is TGTGCCAGCAGCGTAGGCCTAGGCAGCAACTATGGCTACACCTTC. This rearrangement joins TRBV9 to TRBJ1-2; D uncertain. Trimming removed 0 bases at V and 2 bases at J, with 11 bases between. CDR1 SGDLS and CDR2 YYNGEE come from the germline V gene. The CDR3 contains 15 residues.

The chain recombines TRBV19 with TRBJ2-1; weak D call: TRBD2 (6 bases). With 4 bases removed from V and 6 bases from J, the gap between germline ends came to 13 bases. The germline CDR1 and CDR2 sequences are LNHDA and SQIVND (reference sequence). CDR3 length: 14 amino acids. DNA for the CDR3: TGTGCCAGTAGTACGGGACTCCTTGGCAATGAGCAGTTCTTC. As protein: CASSTGLLGNEQFF. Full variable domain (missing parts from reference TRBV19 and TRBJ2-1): DGGITQSPKYLFRKEGQNVTLSCEQNLNHDAMYWYRQDPGQGLRLIYYSQIVNDFQKGDIAEGYSVSREKKESFPLTVTSAQKNPTAFYLCASSTGLLGNEQFFGPGTRLTVL.

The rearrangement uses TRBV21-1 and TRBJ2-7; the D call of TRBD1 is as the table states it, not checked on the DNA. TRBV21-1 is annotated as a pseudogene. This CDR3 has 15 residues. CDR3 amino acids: CASRPQDRPTYEQYV. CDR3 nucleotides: TGTGCCAGCCGCCCTCAGGACAGGCCCACCTACGAGCAGTACGTC.

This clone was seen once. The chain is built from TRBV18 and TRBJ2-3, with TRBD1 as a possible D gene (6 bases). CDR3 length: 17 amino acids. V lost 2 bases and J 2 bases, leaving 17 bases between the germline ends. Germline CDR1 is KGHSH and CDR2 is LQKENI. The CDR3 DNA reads TGTGCCAGCTCACCAGAACCGGGACAACATGTCACAGATACGCAGTATTTT. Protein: CASSPEPGQHVTDTQYF.

The CDR3 protein is CASSPGQGEGEAFF. The CDR3 DNA sequence: TGTGCCAGTAGTCCGGGACAGGGGGAGGGTGAAGCTTTCTTT. The rearrangement joins TRBV19 to TRBJ1-1; the match to TRBD1 covers 11 bases. There are 14 residues in the CDR3. V lost 5 bases, J lost 7 bases, and 6 bases stayed unmatched. In germline, CDR1 is LNHDA, CDR2 SQIVND (reference sequence).

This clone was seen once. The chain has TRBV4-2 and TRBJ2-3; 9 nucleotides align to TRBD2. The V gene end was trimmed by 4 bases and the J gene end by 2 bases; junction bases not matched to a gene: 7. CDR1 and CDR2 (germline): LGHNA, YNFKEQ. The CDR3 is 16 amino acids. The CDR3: CASSLGLAGITDTQYF. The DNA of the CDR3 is TGTGCCAGCAGCCTCGGTCTAGCGGGGATCACAGATACGCAGTATTTT.

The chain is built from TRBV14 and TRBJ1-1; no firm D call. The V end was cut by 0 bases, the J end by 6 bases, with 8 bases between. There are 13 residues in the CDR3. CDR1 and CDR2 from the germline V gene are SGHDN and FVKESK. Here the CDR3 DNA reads TGTGCCAGCAGCCAAGAGGGCTTCCCTGAAGCTTTCTTT. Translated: CASSQEGFPEAFF.

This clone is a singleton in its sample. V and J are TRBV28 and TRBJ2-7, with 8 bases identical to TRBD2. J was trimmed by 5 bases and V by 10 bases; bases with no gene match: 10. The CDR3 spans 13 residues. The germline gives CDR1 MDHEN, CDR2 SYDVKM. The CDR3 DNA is TGTGCCACTGAGACGGGGGGGGTGGACGAGCAGTACTTC. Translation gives CATETGGVDEQYF.

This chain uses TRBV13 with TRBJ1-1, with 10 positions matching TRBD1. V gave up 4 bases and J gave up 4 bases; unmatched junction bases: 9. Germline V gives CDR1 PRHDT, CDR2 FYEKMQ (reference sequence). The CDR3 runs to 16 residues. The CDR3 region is CASSSGTGTGATEAFF. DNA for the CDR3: TGTGCCAGCAGCTCAGGCACCGGGACAGGGGCCACTGAAGCTTTCTTT.

The CDR3 here is CASSSWDGGGGYTF. The CDR3 nucleotides read TGTGCCAGCAGCTCATGGGACGGGGGAGGTGGCTACACCTTC. The rearrangement joins TRBV11-2 to TRBJ1-2; TRBD1 might be the D (5 bases). There are 14 residues in the CDR3. Trimming took off 4 bases at V and 7 bases at J, with 16 bases between the two ends. Germline CDR1 is SGHAT and CDR2 is FQNNGV.

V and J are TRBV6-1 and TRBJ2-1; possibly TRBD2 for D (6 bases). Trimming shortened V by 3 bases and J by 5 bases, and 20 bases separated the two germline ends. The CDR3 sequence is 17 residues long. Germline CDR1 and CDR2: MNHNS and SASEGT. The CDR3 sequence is CASSEVGLRELNNEQFF. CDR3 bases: TGTGCCAGCAGTGAGGTGGGGCTACGGGAGTTGAACAATGAGCAGTTCTTC.

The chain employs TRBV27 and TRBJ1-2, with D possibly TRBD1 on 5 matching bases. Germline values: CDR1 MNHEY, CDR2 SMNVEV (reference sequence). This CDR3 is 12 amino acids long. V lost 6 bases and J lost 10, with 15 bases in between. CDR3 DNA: TGTGCCAGCAGGCAACCAGGGTGGGACTACACCTTC. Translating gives CASRQPGWDYTF.

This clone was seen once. The CDR3 DNA reads as TGTGCCAGCAGTAAACCCCCAGGACTGGGAGGGCACACTGAAGCTTTCTTT. Its protein product is CASSKPPGLGGHTEAFF. The chain uses TRBV28 and TRBJ1-1; D uncertain. Looked up from germline, CDR1 is MDHEN and CDR2 is SYDVKM. Trimming shortened V by 5 bases and J by 3 bases, and 22 bases separated the two germline ends. The CDR3 runs to 17 residues. Supplemented by reference TRBV28 and TRBJ1-1, the full variable domain reads DVKVTQSSRYLVKRTGEKVFLECVQDMDHENMFWYRQDPGLGLRLIYFSYDVKMKEKGDIPEGYSVSREKKERFSLILESASTNQTSMYLCASSKPPGLGGHTEAFFGQGTRLTVV.

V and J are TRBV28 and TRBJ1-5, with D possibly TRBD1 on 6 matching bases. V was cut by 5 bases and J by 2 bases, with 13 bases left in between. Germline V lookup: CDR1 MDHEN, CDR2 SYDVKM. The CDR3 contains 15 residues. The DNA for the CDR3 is TGTGCCAGCAGTGCAGGGGAAGTGGGCAATCAGCCCCAGCATTTT. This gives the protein CASSAGEVGNQPQHF.

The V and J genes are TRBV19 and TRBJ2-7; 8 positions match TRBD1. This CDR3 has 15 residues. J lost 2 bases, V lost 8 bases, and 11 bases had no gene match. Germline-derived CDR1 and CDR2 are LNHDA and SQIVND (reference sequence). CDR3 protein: CASSNPNRGTYEQYF. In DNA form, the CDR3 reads TGTGCCAGTTCTAACCCAAACAGGGGGACCTACGAGCAGTACTTC.

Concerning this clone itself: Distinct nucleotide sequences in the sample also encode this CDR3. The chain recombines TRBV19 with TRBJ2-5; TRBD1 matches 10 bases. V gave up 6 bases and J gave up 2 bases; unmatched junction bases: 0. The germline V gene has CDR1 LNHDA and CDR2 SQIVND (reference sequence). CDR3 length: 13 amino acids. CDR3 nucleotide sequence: TGTGCCAGTAGGGACAGGGGGCAAGAGACCCAGTACTTC. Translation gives CASRDRGQETQYF.

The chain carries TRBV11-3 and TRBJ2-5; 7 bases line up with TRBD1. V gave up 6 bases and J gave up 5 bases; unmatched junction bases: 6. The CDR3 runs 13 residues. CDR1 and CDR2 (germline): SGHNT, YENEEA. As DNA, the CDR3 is TGTGCCAGCAGACAGACAGGGCGGGAGACCCAGTACTTC. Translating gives CASRQTGRETQYF.